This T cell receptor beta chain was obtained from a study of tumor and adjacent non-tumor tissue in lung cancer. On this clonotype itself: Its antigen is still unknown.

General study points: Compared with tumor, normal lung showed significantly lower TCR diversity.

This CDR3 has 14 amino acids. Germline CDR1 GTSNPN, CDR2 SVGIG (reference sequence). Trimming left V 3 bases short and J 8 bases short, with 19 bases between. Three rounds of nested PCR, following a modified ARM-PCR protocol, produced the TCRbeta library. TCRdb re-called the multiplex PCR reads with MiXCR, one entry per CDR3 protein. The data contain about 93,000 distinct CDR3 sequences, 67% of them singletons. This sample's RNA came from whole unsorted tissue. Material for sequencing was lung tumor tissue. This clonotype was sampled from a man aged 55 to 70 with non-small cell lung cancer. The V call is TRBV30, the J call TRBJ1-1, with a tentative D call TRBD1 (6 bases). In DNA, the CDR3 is TGTGCCTGGAGGCCCCCTCGGACAGACTCGGAAGCTTTCTTT. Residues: CAWRPPRTDSEAFF. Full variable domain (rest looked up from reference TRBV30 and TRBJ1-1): SQTIHQWPATLVQPVGSPLSLECTVEGTSNPNLYWYRQAAGRGLQLLFYSVGIGQISSEVPQNLSASRPQDRQFILSSKKLLLSDSGFYLCAWRPPRTDSEAFFGQGTRLTVV.